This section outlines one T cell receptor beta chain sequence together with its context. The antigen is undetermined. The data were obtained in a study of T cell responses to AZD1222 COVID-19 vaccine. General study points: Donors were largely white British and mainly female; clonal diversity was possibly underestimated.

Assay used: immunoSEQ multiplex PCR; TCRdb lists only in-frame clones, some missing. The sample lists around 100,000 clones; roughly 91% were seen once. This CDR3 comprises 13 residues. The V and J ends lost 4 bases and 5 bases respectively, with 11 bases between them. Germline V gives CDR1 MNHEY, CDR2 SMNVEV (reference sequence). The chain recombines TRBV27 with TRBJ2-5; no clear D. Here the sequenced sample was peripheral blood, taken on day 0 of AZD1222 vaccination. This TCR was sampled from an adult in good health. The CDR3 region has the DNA TGTGCCAGCAGTTCTCCGCCTTATGAGACCCAGTACTTC. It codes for CASSSPPYETQYF.